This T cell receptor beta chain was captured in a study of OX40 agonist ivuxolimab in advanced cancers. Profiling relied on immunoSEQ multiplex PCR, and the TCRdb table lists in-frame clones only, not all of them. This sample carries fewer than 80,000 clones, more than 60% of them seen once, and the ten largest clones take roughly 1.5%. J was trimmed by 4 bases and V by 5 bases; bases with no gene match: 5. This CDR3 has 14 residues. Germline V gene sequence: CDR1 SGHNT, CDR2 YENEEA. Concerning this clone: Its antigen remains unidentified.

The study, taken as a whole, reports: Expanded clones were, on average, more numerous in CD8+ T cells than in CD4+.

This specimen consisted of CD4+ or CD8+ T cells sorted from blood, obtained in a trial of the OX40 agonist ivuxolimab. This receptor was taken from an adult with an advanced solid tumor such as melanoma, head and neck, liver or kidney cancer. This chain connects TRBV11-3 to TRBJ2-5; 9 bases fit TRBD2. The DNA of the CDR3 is TGTGCCAGCAGCCATAGCGGGAGTTCAGAGACCCAGTACTTC. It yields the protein CASSHSGSSETQYF.